This TCR beta chain derives from a study of human T cells and chemical hapten exposure (dated by TCRdb to about 2021). Turning to the overall study: For sensitization, 2% DPC in acetone was applied to a roughly 2 cm by roughly 2 cm area of upper inner arm skin. Blood samples were taken from patients before sensitization (week 0) and at 2, 6 and about 24 weeks after DPC sensitization. Peripheral blood TCR repertoire changes were tracked in vivo in alopecia patients during primary and secondary sensitization to the hapten diphenylcyclopropenone (DPC). Weekly therapeutic DPC doses were additionally applied to the scalp of patients throughout the roughly 25-week study period. Patch testing was done on the upper back using Finn chambers containing 0.01% DPC, and results were scored after 6 days according to International Contact Dermatitis Research Group standards. The libraries were sequenced as a pool, and the TCR yield per sample differed mostly because of small variations in library volumes within the pool. Blood for TCR sequencing was provided by twenty-nine alopecia patients at one to four time points (pre-sensitization, 2, 6 and 24 weeks). Most of the patients in the cohort were female, and the cohort covered alopecia areata with under or over 50% scalp involvement, alopecia totalis and alopecia universalis.

Including cysteine and phenylalanine, the CDR3 has 16 amino acids. Left in the record is the CDR3 DNA by itself, 48 bases read in frame from the first base. The germline V gene gives CDR1 as SGHVS and CDR2 as FQNEAQ. V is pruned by 0 bases and J by 4 bases, leaving 5 bases of the junction without a gene match. The label giving this sample's time point can be read as: pre-sensitization, week 0. The intended sense of this specimen's treatment or condition label: therapeutic diphenylcyclopropenone sensitization with weekly scalp DPC. At every patch-test visit, the blood draw took place before the patch test was put on. Patients were eligible if aged 18 to 70, diagnosed with alopecia and judged suitable for DPC therapy, and pregnant patients were excluded. Total RNA was extracted from unfractionated whole blood collected in Tempus Blood RNA tubes. Overall study outcomes, separate from this receptor: No change with DPC sensitization was found in the number of TCRs above 1 in 1000 frequency, and no evidence of global repertoire structure alterations was found. Patch test score correlated positively with the number of PT1 expanded TCRs, reaching significance at thresholds 8, 16 and 32 but not at 4. Compared with pre-sensitization or healthy control sets, expanded TCRs formed significantly more large CDR3 similarity clusters, which is consistent with antigen-driven responses. After repeated subsampling, changes were observed in the strength of the expansion versus patch-test correlation and in the threshold at which the correlation became significant. Because all patients had alopecia, a presumed autoimmune disease, the immune response of the patients might differ from that of healthy individuals.

To prepare the library, RACE was applied. Sequencing was carried out with a NextSeq 500. During library preparation, unique molecular identifiers were attached to individual cDNA molecules so that TCRs could be counted in a quantitative, reproducible way. From each blood RNA sample, both TCR alpha and TCR beta chains were sequenced. Per the authors' processing: A median of approximately 96,000 TCRs per sample was observed, with a range of about 23,224 to 690,600. The Decombinator software suite was used to annotate V, J and CDR3 in the TCR reads. To make PS versus PT1 abundance plots, every sample was subsampled to the same number of TCRs (28,000). TCRs were defined as expanded if absent before sensitization and observed at least eight times at the 2-week time point. In TCRdb, the public reads were trimmed at Q25 with fastp and aligned with MiXCR, with productive beta chains retained. Each CDR3 protein appears once, grouped with its most common genes and DNA. The V and J calls follow TCRdb's processing rather than the paper's. Here the sample has 80,000 to 95,000 distinct CDR3 sequences; roughly 9.1% occur a single time. The ten most abundant clones make up less than 4.5% of the sample.

This clonotype has a count of ten or more. Its antigen is unknown. No qualities accompany the bases; no much larger clone lies one base away. The chain was built from TRBV7-8 and TRBJ2-3; 9 central bases correspond to TRBD2. The sequence was collected from a woman between 40 and 50 years old with alopecia areata. Some clones in this sample may be carry-over from other donors' samples. Sequencing was performed on whole blood, taken in connection with sensitization to the hapten diphenylcyclopropenone (DPC). In nucleotides, the sequence is TGTGCCAGCAGCTTAGCCGCGGCGGGGGGGCCAGATACGCAGTATTTT. Its translation is CASSLAAAGGPDTQYF.